This is a list of T cell receptor beta chains from one sample in a study of blood T cell repertoires in COVID-19. TCRdb keeps only in-frame clones here, not all; method: immunoSEQ multiplex PCR. The table records some 200,000 clones, 80% to 90% of them present only once. Material for sequencing was peripheral blood. These receptors were collected from a man between 45 and 60 years old with acute or convalescent COVID-19. CDR3s include the opening cysteine and the closing phenylalanine or tryptophan. A D gene is named only where the DNA matches it firmly. A clone size is listed for some rows: how often the clone was seen (once, few, many), or a class if it is expanded.

V gene	J gene	clone size	CDR3 length	D gene	CDR3 DNA	CDR3 protein
TRBV19	TRBJ2-3	-	14	-	TGTGCCAGTAGTTCTCAAGACTGGACAGATACGCAGTATTTT	CASSSQDWTDTQYF
TRBV5-1	TRBJ2-3	once	13	-	TGCGCCAGCAGCCCCGTTAGCACAGATACGCAGTATTTT	CASSPVSTDTQYF
TRBV30	TRBJ1-5	-	13	TRBD1	TGTGCCTGGGGCCGACAGGGAAATCAGCCCCAGCATTTT	CAWGRQGNQPQHF
TRBV6-5	TRBJ1-2	-	14	TRBD1	TGTGCCAGCAGTTCCCGGGACAGCGTCTATGGCTACACCTTC	CASSSRDSVYGYTF
TRBV6-5	TRBJ2-1	-	14	TRBD2	TGTGCCACAGGAGGGAGGGACCTCAACAATGAGCAGTTCTTC	CATGGRDLNNEQFF
TRBV7-2	TRBJ2-7	-	13	-	TGTGCCAGCAGCTTAGCGGGGAGAAGGGAGCAGTACTTC	CASSLAGRREQYF
TRBV27	TRBJ1-2	once	16	TRBD1	TGTGCCAGCAGGGAGGCAGGGACAGGGGGGAAGTATGGCTACACCTTC	CASREAGTGGKYGYTF
TRBV18	TRBJ2-7	-	15	-	TGTGCCAGCTCACCCCAATCCGGGACACGCTACGAGCAGTACTTC	CASSPQSGTRYEQYF
TRBV7-2	TRBJ2-7	-	15	TRBD1	TGTGCCAGCAGCTTAAAGGGACAGGGCCACTACGAGCAGTACTTC	CASSLKGQGHYEQYF
TRBV27	TRBJ2-1	few	14	-	TGTGCCAGCAGTTCCGGGACTTCCCGCAATGAGCAGTTCTTC	CASSSGTSRNEQFF
TRBV6-6	TRBJ2-1	-	14	TRBD1	TGTGCCAGCAGTACTGGACAGGGACGCAATGAGCAGTTCTTC	CASSTGQGRNEQFF
TRBV9	TRBJ1-1	-	14	TRBD1	TGTGCCAGCAGCGTAGGTCAGGGGGATGGTGAAGCTTTCTTT	CASSVGQGDGEAFF
TRBV10-2	TRBJ1-4	-	15	TRBD1	TGCGCCAGCAGTGAGCGGGGACAGGTTAATGAAAAACTGTTTTTT	CASSERGQVNEKLFF
TRBV29-1	TRBJ1-1	few	12	-	TGCAGCGTTCACACAGACAACACTGAAGCTTTCTTT	CSVHTDNTEAFF
TRBV6-5	TRBJ2-3	-	16	TRBD2	TGTGCCAGCAGTTTTTCCCGGGGGGGTGGCACAGATACGCAGTATTTT	CASSFSRGGGTDTQYF
TRBV25-1	TRBJ1-2	-	12	-	TGTGCCAGCAGTGGAGACATCTATGGCTACACCTTC	CASSGDIYGYTF
TRBV12-3/TRBV12-4	TRBJ1-1	-	13	-	TGTGCCAGCAGTTTCACGGGAGGGGCAGAAGCTTTCTTT	CASSFTGGAEAFF
TRBV2	TRBJ1-2	-	12	-	TGTGCCAGCAGGAGGGAAGACTATGGCTACACCTTC	CASRREDYGYTF
TRBV7-3	TRBJ2-3	-	16	TRBD1	TGTGCCAGCAGCTTAACTTTACAGGGGAGCACAGATACGCAGTATTTT	CASSLTLQGSTDTQYF
TRBV5-8	TRBJ1-1	-	15	TRBD1	TGTGCCACTCCCCAGGGACAGGGGGTCGGCACTGAAGCTTTCTTT	CATPQGQGVGTEAFF
TRBV29-1	TRBJ2-1	-	15	TRBD2	TGCAGCGCCAAACCTCGACTAGCGGGATACAATGAGCAGTTCTTC	CSAKPRLAGYNEQFF
TRBV19	TRBJ2-7	-	14	-	TGTGCCAGTAGTACCCAGACAGGCACCTACGAGCAGTACTTC	CASSTQTGTYEQYF
TRBV7-9	TRBJ1-1	-	14	-	TGTGCCAGCAGCTTAGACGGGATGAACACTGAAGCTTTCTTT	CASSLDGMNTEAFF
TRBV2	TRBJ1-4	-	14	TRBD1	TGTGCCAGCAGATCGACAGGGTTAAGGGAAAAACTGTTTTTT	CASRSTGLREKLFF
TRBV10-3	TRBJ1-4	-	14	TRBD1	TGTGCCATCAGGCCCGGGACAGGCTCGGGAAAACTGTTTTTT	CAIRPGTGSGKLFF
TRBV28	TRBJ1-1	-	14	-	TGTGCCAGCAGCGTGTGGCCCCAGGGCACTGAAGCTTTCTTT	CASSVWPQGTEAFF
TRBV10-3	TRBJ1-5	-	14	-	TGTGCCATCAGTGACAGAACAAACAATCAGCCCCAGCATTTT	CAISDRTNNQPQHF
TRBV2	TRBJ1-2	-	15	TRBD1	TGTGCCAGCAGTGACCCCGGGACAGGGTCGGATGGCTACACCTTC	CASSDPGTGSDGYTF
TRBV23-1	TRBJ1-5	few	18	TRBD1	TGCGCCAGCAGTCAATCGGTGCAGGGGGCGAGGGTCAATCAGCCCCAGCATTTT	CASSQSVQGARVNQPQHF
TRBV18	TRBJ1-5	-	15	-	TGTGCCAGCTCACCTCTCGGGAGGGGCGATCAGCCCCAGCATTTT	CASSPLGRGDQPQHF
TRBV18	TRBJ1-2	-	14	-	TGTGCCAGCTCACCACGGGGCTTGAACTATGGCTACACCTTC	CASSPRGLNYGYTF
TRBV4-1	TRBJ1-1	-	15	TRBD1	TGCGCCAGCAGCCAAAATACCGGGACAGGGAATTTAGCTTTCTTT	CASSQNTGTGNLAFF
TRBV4-1	TRBJ1-2	few	15	TRBD1	TGCGCCAGCAGCCAAGCTGGACAGGGAGGATATGGCTACACCTTC	CASSQAGQGGYGYTF
TRBV29-1	TRBJ1-1	-	13	-	TGCAGCGGGGTTCTGGGGGGATGGACTGAAGCTTTCTTT	CSGVLGGWTEAFF
TRBV11-2	TRBJ1-6	few	14	-	TGTGCCAGCGGGGGGGACCCCTATAATTCACCCCTCCACTTT	CASGGDPYNSPLHF
TRBV7-6	TRBJ2-2	-	18	TRBD2	TGTGCCAGCAGCTTACTAGCGGGGGGGCTGTCCGACACCGGGGAGCTGTTTTTT	CASSLLAGGLSDTGELFF
TRBV15	TRBJ2-1	-	19	TRBD2	TGTGCCACCAGCAGAGATGAACTAGCGGGGGGGCCGATGGGAAATGAGCAGTTCTTC	CATSRDELAGGPMGNEQFF
TRBV7-9	TRBJ1-6	once	14	TRBD1	TGTGCCAGCAGTCTTGGGACAGTTAATTCACCCCTCCACTTT	CASSLGTVNSPLHF
TRBV7-3	TRBJ1-1	-	13	-	TGTGCCAGCAGCTTCACTAGGGAAACTGAAGCTTTCTTT	CASSFTRETEAFF
TRBV27	TRBJ1-1	-	16	-	TGTGCCAGCAGTTCACCCCGGGAGGCGAATGGGACTGAAGCTTTCTTT	CASSSPREANGTEAFF
TRBV10-1	TRBJ2-5	-	14	TRBD2	TGCGCCAGCAGTGATGGGGGACTACATGAGACCCAGTACTTC	CASSDGGLHETQYF
TRBV9	TRBJ2-6	-	17	-	TGTGCCAGCAGCGTAGTACAGGGTAGCTCTGGGGCCAACGTCCTGACTTTC	CASSVVQGSSGANVLTF
TRBV6-1	TRBJ1-2	-	15	-	TGTGCCAGCAGTGAAAGCCAGGGCCCCTTCTATGGCTACACCTTC	CASSESQGPFYGYTF
TRBV6-1	TRBJ1-4	-	14	-	TGTGCCAGCAGTGAAAGGGCAGGGCTTGAAAAACTGTTTTTT	CASSERAGLEKLFF
TRBV5-8	TRBJ1-5	-	16	-	TGTGCCAGCAGCTTGGCCCGGGGGGCTCGAAATCAGCCCCAGCATTTT	CASSLARGARNQPQHF
TRBV4-1	TRBJ1-2	-	16	TRBD1	TGCGCCAGCAGCCAAGATAGCCAGGGGGCAAGCTATGGCTACACCTTC	CASSQDSQGASYGYTF
TRBV19	TRBJ1-1	-	15	-	TGTGCCAGTAGTGTGGGGAAACAGGGTCGGACTGAAGCTTTCTTT	CASSVGKQGRTEAFF